The rows below give T cell receptor beta chains drawn from one sample of a study of molecular identifiers for immune sequencing clone quantification. Using its own MiXCR run on the PCR reads, TCRdb lists one record per CDR3 protein. The table has 600,000 to 650,000 distinct CDR3 sequences, 20% seen once. Sample: naive CD8+ T cells from blood, with Jurkat cell RNA spiked in. These receptors were obtained from a human donor in good health. Some libraries in this study had Jurkat cell RNA spiked in. Each CDR3 is given with its conserved first and last residue. Each record gives: V gene, J gene, clone size, D gene, CDR3 protein, CDR3 DNA. A D gene is named only where the DNA matches it firmly. Size values are once, few and many counts, or a class for expanded clones, and some rows have none.

>TRBV10-1|TRBJ2-2|NA|TRBD2
CASSEWGGSDTGELFF
TGCGCCAGCAGTGAGTGGGGGGGGAGTGACACCGGGGAGCTGTTTTTT
>TRBV7-2|TRBJ2-1|many|NA
CASSPFGAEQFF
TGTGCCAGCAGCCCCTTCGGGGCTGAGCAGTTCTTC
>TRBV12-3/TRBV12-4|TRBJ1-1|many|NA
CASGLGGAGEAFF
TGTGCCAGCGGCCTGGGGGGGGCGGGTGAAGCTTTCTTT
>TRBV5-1|TRBJ2-1|few|TRBD2
CASLSGSGDYNEQFF
TGCGCCAGCCTCTCTGGTAGCGGGGATTACAATGAGCAGTTCTTC
>TRBV20-1|TRBJ2-7|many|TRBD1
CSARDPPGQSYEQYF
TGCAGTGCTAGAGATCCCCCGGGACAGTCCTACGAGCAGTACTTC
>TRBV19|TRBJ1-5|many|NA
CASRIGSRSNQPQHF
TGTGCCAGCCGAATTGGATCAAGGAGCAATCAGCCCCAGCATTTT
>TRBV30|TRBJ2-3|many|NA
CAWSSRVLTQYF
TGTGCCTGGAGTTCCAGGGTGTTGACGCAGTATTTT
>TRBV29-1|TRBJ2-3|many|TRBD1
CSVVRAGGTDTQYF
TGCAGCGTTGTTCGGGCAGGGGGTACAGATACGCAGTATTTT
>TRBV5-6|TRBJ2-7|NA|NA
CASSLGATVYEQYF
TGTGCCAGCAGCTTGGGGGCCACGGTTTACGAGCAGTACTTC
>TRBV27|TRBJ1-3|many|NA
CASSPDTRNTIYF
TGTGCCAGCAGTCCGGACACCAGAAACACCATATATTTT
>TRBV5-5|TRBJ2-3|many|NA
CASSLGTLLTDTQYF
TGTGCCAGCAGCTTGGGGACATTACTCACAGATACGCAGTATTTT
>TRBV12-3/TRBV12-4|TRBJ2-1|many|NA
CASRETSATYNEQFF
TGTGCCAGCAGGGAAACTAGTGCGACCTACAATGAGCAGTTCTTC
>TRBV3-1|TRBJ2-5|NA|NA
CASSQEYASDHETQYF
TGTGCCAGCAGCCAAGAATACGCTAGCGACCACGAGACCCAGTACTTC
>TRBV4-3|TRBJ1-2|many|NA
CASSQKIAGTPNYGYTF
TGCGCCAGCAGCCAAAAGATAGCCGGGACACCTAACTATGGCTACACCTTC
>TRBV4-1|TRBJ1-1|many|NA
CASSQGGQGKTEAFF
TGCGCCAGCAGCCAAGGGGGCCAGGGGAAGACTGAAGCTTTCTTT
>TRBV4-3|TRBJ2-3|few|NA
CASSQDRTGLTDTQYF
TGCGCCAGCAGCCAAGATCGTACAGGGTTGACAGATACGCAGTATTTT
>TRBV7-6|TRBJ2-7|few|TRBD1
CASSLVHRQGAEEQYF
TGTGCCAGCAGCTTAGTTCATCGGCAGGGGGCGGAAGAGCAGTACTTC
>TRBV6-2/TRBV6-3|TRBJ2-2|few|NA
CASSLGLVGFAGELFF
TGTGCCAGCAGCCTCGGATTAGTCGGGTTCGCCGGGGAGCTGTTTTTT
>TRBV5-1|TRBJ2-7|many|NA
CASSLYGGEQYF
TGCGCCAGCAGCTTGTACGGGGGCGAGCAGTACTTC
>TRBV10-3|TRBJ2-3|many|TRBD1
CAISSGTGGITDTQYF
TGTGCCATCAGTTCCGGGACAGGGGGGATTACGGATACGCAGTATTTT
>TRBV6-1|TRBJ2-7|many|NA
CASSETESYEQYF
TGTGCCAGCAGTGAGACGGAGTCCTACGAGCAGTACTTC
>TRBV4-2|TRBJ2-5|few|TRBD2
CASSQDLAGGEETQYF
TGTGCCAGCAGCCAAGATCTAGCGGGAGGGGAGGAGACCCAGTACTTC
>TRBV2|TRBJ1-1|NA|TRBD1
CASRGTGLGMNTEAFF
TGTGCCAGCAGGGGGACAGGTTTGGGGATGAACACTGAAGCTTTCTTT
>TRBV4-1|TRBJ2-7|many|TRBD1
CASSPNGQGTYEQYF
TGCGCCAGCAGCCCGAACGGACAGGGAACCTACGAGCAGTACTTC
>TRBV28|TRBJ2-5|many|NA
CASSFTPGEETQYF
TGTGCCAGCAGTTTCACACCGGGGGAAGAGACCCAGTACTTC
>TRBV7-3|TRBJ2-2|NA|TRBD2
CASLAGATNTGELFF
TGTGCCAGTCTAGCGGGAGCAACGAACACCGGGGAGCTGTTTTTT
>TRBV7-2|TRBJ2-7|many|NA
CASIPGESSYEQYF
TGTGCCAGCATCCCGGGGGAGAGCTCCTACGAGCAGTACTTC
>TRBV7-9|TRBJ2-6|many|TRBD1
CASSTPISTGVGANVLTF
TGTGCCAGCAGCACCCCCATAAGTACAGGGGTTGGGGCCAACGTCCTGACTTTC
>TRBV15|TRBJ1-1|once|TRBD1
CTTSRGGHEEAFF
TGTACCACCTCCAGGGGGGGGCATGAAGAAGCTTTCTTT
>TRBV10-2|TRBJ1-5|many|NA
CASSESGDQPQHF
TGCGCCAGCAGTGAGTCGGGGGATCAGCCCCAGCATTTT
>TRBV12-3/TRBV12-4|TRBJ2-3|few|NA
CASSRRLVPHTQYF
TGTGCCAGCAGTCGACGACTAGTACCACATACGCAGTATTTT
>TRBV7-8|TRBJ1-1|many|NA
CASSLGVGGLGTEAFF
TGTGCCAGCAGCTTAGGGGTTGGCGGCTTGGGTACTGAAGCTTTCTTT
>TRBV27|TRBJ2-7|NA|NA
CASSLKEAYEQYF
TGTGCCAGCAGTTTAAAGGAGGCCTACGAGCAGTACTTC
>TRBV4-1|TRBJ1-6|NA|NA
CASSRDEGPSPLHF
TGCGCCAGCAGCCGAGATGAGGGCCCTTCACCCCTCCACTTT
>TRBV6-2/TRBV6-3|TRBJ1-5|many|NA
CASSYSNRGRAPQHF
TGTGCCAGCAGTTACTCGAACCGTGGTAGGGCACCCCAGCATTTT
>TRBV27|TRBJ1-1|many|NA
CASTNNMNTEAFF
TGTGCCAGCACTAACAACATGAACACTGAAGCTTTCTTT
>TRBV24-1|TRBJ2-5|many|NA
CATSGALLETQYF
TGTGCCACCAGTGGGGCGTTGCTGGAGACCCAGTACTTC
>TRBV12-2|TRBJ2-5|many|NA
CASPITGGGPKETQYF
TGTGCAAGTCCCATAACCGGTGGCGGACCAAAAGAGACCCAGTACTTC
>TRBV20-1|TRBJ2-7|many|TRBD2
CSARVRLAASYEQYF
TGCAGTGCTAGAGTAAGACTAGCGGCTAGCTACGAGCAGTACTTC
>TRBV5-3|TRBJ2-7|NA|NA
CASSSRGQNYEQYF
TGTGCCAGCAGCTCCCGGGGACAAAACTACGAGCAGTACTTC
>TRBV27|TRBJ2-6|few|NA
CASSLLASGANVLTF
TGTGCCAGCAGTTTATTAGCCTCTGGGGCCAACGTCCTGACTTTC
>TRBV6-5|TRBJ1-6|many|NA
CASSYSGTDYSPLHF
TGTGCCAGCAGTTACTCTGGGACGGACTATTCACCCCTCCACTTT
>TRBV4-3|TRBJ2-3|NA|NA
CASSPGVGYLTDTQYF
TGCGCCAGCAGCCCCGGAGTAGGCTATCTCACAGATACGCAGTATTTT
>TRBV7-2|TRBJ2-5|many|TRBD1
CASSIGTGYQETQYF
TGTGCCAGCAGCATAGGGACAGGCTACCAAGAGACCCAGTACTTC
>TRBV6-1|TRBJ1-2|many|NA
CASSDRTNYGYTF
TGTGCCAGCAGCGACAGAACCAACTATGGCTACACCTTC
>TRBV28|TRBJ1-4|many|NA
CASLRALGYEKLFF
TGTGCCAGCCTCAGGGCTTTGGGGTATGAAAAACTGTTTTTT
>TRBV25-1|TRBJ1-1|many|NA
CASSEYTSVEAFF
TGTGCCAGCAGTGAATACACAAGTGTTGAAGCTTTCTTT
>TRBV28|TRBJ2-7|many|NA
CASRPQGSVSYEQYF
TGTGCCAGCAGGCCCCAGGGGTCAGTCTCCTACGAGCAGTACTTC